The present T cell receptor (beta chain) was sequenced within a study of T cells in Graves' hyperthyroidism and ophthalmopathy (dated by TCRdb to the late 2010s). As for the study more broadly: Peripheral blood was collected at initial diagnosis, before any treatment. To identify TCR V-J signatures that set the groups apart, the researchers used a discovery cohort of roughly 100 patients, made up of under 50 with Graves' ophthalmopathy and 57 with stable Graves' hyperthyroidism. An independent validation cohort of about 19 hyperthyroidism patients and over 15 patients who later progressed to ophthalmopathy tested prospective prediction of ophthalmopathy. The approximately 100 discovery patients were randomly divided into training and test sets at a 7:3 ratio. In addition, the study compared T-cell repertoires in thyroid tissue and in blood from about 6 Graves' hyperthyroidism patients. Once sampling was done, hyperthyroidism patients were given methimazole at a starting dose of 30 mg daily, whereas ophthalmopathy patients were given high-dose intravenous methylprednisolone. The paper describes TCR Vbeta CDR3 sequencing of 135 peripheral blood samples, made up of around 41 ophthalmopathy patients, roughly 72 hyperthyroidism patients and 17 progressor patients.

The paper's findings and limits, for the study overall: Most expanded thyroid clonotypes (frequency above 0.001) were also detected in blood, suggesting blood repertoires may reflect thyroid immune responses. A model built on a 13 V-J signature distinguished ophthalmopathy from stable hyperthyroidism, reaching over 85% sensitivity and 81.08% specificity in cross-validation and 80%/75% in testing. Sample size was not statistically predetermined, and blinding of investigators to group allocation was not performed. In validation, the model predicted progression to ophthalmopathy a median of approximately 6.3 months before onset, with about 70% sensitivity and more than 72% specificity.

In the ophthalmopathy patients, disease was moderately to severely active, with a Clinical Activity Score of 3 or more, a NOSPECS grade of 4 or more, and a duration of less than 3 months. Any patient with an uncontrolled infection, another autoimmune disease, pregnancy or lactation was excluded. Diagnoses were based on clinical symptoms, serum thyroxine and TRAb, thyroid ultrasound and orbital computed tomography. PBMCs were isolated from approximately 10 ml of fresh peripheral blood by Ficoll-Paque density gradient centrifugation. Trizol reagent was used to extract total RNA, and RNA quality was then checked on an Agilent 2100 Bioanalyzer. The TCR beta CDR3 regions were amplified from RNA transcripts. A first-round RT-PCR of the TCR CDR3 used the HTBI primer set with the Qiagen OneStep RT-PCR kit. Libraries were constructed in a second round of multiplex PCR, after which size selection and purification were carried out. Paired-end sequencing of the libraries was performed with 100 bp reads on an Illumina HiSeq2000. The paper's data handling went like this. SOAPnuke was used to process the raw data, removing reads that contained adapters or uncalled bases, had a mean Phred below 15, or lacked an exact match to the constant primer or identifier. High-quality paired reads were merged with COPE v1.2.5, and unique nucleotide sequences were defined as clonotypes. MiTCR v1.1 was used to align the clonotypes against IMGT TRBV, TRBD and TRBJ reference segments. The analysis was restricted to V-J combinations with a frequency above 0.0001, which together covered over 99% of the repertoires. The TCS score was defined as F50 (clonal expansion) divided by E x V (chaos), with BLOSUM62-based TCRdist calculated between CDR3 peptides within each V-J. Welch's t-statistics and random forest reduced fewer than 600 V-J features to around 14, which were used in a naive Bayes classifier (R e1071). TCRdb took the public reads, trimmed them with fastp at Q25, ran MiXCR for clone calling and kept in-frame beta chains. Here each entry gathers all rows of one CDR3 protein and keeps the most common genes and DNA. What appears here as the V and J calls and clone size reflects TCRdb's work, not the paper's. The sample table lists approximately 300,000 distinct CDR3 sequences, approximately 17% of them with a count of one. The ten most abundant clones make up around 61% of the sample.

From its cysteine to its phenylalanine, the CDR3 spans 13 amino acids. Only the CDR3 DNA is retained, 39 bases long and in frame from the first base. V is cut by 1 base and J by 3 bases, and the space between the germline ends is 6 bases. This clonotype was recorded at least ten times. Its antigen remains unidentified. The input lacks base qualities; no much larger clone sits a single base away. The sequence is built from TRBV12-3 or TRBV12-4 and TRBJ1-1; no D gene can be assigned with confidence. This TCR was sampled from a woman aged 55-70 years with Graves' ophthalmopathy. The sample was blood. The DNA sequence is TGTGCCAGCAGTTTAGACCGGTACACTGAAGCTTTCTTT. It specifies CASSLDRYTEAFF.